Shown below are 14 T cell receptor beta chains from a single sample sequenced in a study of cytomegalovirus exposure and HLA in healthy donors. 13 Jbeta primers and 60 Vbeta primers were used for the PCR. Sequencing used immunoSEQ multiplex PCR; TCRdb keeps in-frame clones, though not all of them. The sample yields fewer than 200,000 clones, 75% to 85% seen once. The sample was PBMCs. The receptors here all came from a girl aged 2 to 9 in good health and CMV-seropositive.

V gene TRBV18 combines with J gene TRBJ2-7; a weak D match, TRBD2 (5 bases). V gave up 0 bases and J gave up 4 bases, with 7 bases separating them. The CDR3 spans 13 residues. The germline gives CDR1 KGHSH, CDR2 LQKENI. The CDR3 DNA follows: TGTGCCAGCTCACCACCCTGGACTTACGAGCAGTACTTC. Its protein product is CASSPPWTYEQYF.

The chain couples TRBV7-2 to TRBJ1-5; D gene ambiguous. The CDR3 sequence is 14 residues long. Germline V lookup: CDR1 SGHTA, CDR2 FQGNSA. Trimming pared 7 bases from V and 6 bases from J, leaving 16 bases between. In DNA, the CDR3 is TGTGCCAGCACTAGAGCACCAGCGGGTCAGCCCCAGCATTTT. It encodes CASTRAPAGQPQHF.

Only one count was recorded for this clone. This chain uses TRBV7-9 with TRBJ2-1; TRBD2 is a possible D gene (6 bases). With 5 bases removed from V and 9 bases from J, the gap between germline ends came to 29 bases. CDR3 size: 18 residues. Germline CDR1 reads SEHNR; CDR2 reads FQNEAQ (reference sequence). CDR3: CASSLRWGRESGDSEQFF. Written as DNA, the CDR3 is TGTGCCAGCAGCCTTAGATGGGGACGGGAGTCGGGAGATAGTGAGCAGTTCTTC. The whole variable domain, filled in from reference TRBV7-9 and TRBJ2-1, reads DTGVSQNPRHKITKRGQNVTFRCDPISEHNRLYWYRQTLGQGPEFLTYFQNEAQLEKSRLLSDRFSAERPKGSFSTLEIQRTEQGDSAMYLCASSLRWGRESGDSEQFFGPGTRLTVL.

V and J are TRBV30 and TRBJ2-2, with D possibly being TRBD2 (5 bases). CDR1 is GTSNPN and CDR2 is SVGIG in the germline V gene (reference sequence). CDR3 size: 13 residues. Trimming removed 8 bases from V and 7 bases from J, with 17 bases in between. The CDR3 sequence: CALSYDGVGELFF. For the CDR3, the DNA is TGTGCCCTCTCTTATGACGGGGTCGGGGAGCTGTTTTTT.

The rearrangement joins TRBV28 to TRBJ2-7; unclear D gene. This CDR3 is built from 13 residues. Germline-derived CDR1 and CDR2 are MDHEN and SYDVKM. The V and J ends lost 6 bases and 4 bases respectively, with 13 bases between them. CDR3 region: CASSLVRGYEQYF. The DNA for the CDR3 is TGTGCCAGCAGCCTAGTCAGAGGATACGAGCAGTACTTC.

This clone has a single count. The chain is built from TRBV7-9 and TRBJ1-4; 11 nucleotides match TRBD1. CDR1 is SEHNR, CDR2 FQNEAQ, per germline (reference sequence). The CDR3 loop spans 15 amino acids. V was pared by 3 bases and J by 8 bases, with 5 bases of the junction left unmatched. Here the CDR3 DNA reads TGTGCCAGCAGCTTCTGGGGACAGGGGGACGAAAAACTGTTTTTT. It translates to CASSFWGQGDEKLFF.

CDR3 DNA: TGTGCCAGCACATATAGGGGGATAATGTACGAGCAGTACTTC. It translates to CASTYRGIMYEQYF. This sequence joins TRBV13 and TRBJ2-7; D is possibly TRBD1 (6 bases). Trimming cost V 7 bases and J 4 bases, with 17 bases left between them. The CDR3 sequence is 14 residues long. CDR1 and CDR2 (germline): PRHDT, FYEKMQ (reference sequence).

The chain joins TRBV7-9 to TRBJ2-1; D perhaps matches TRBD1 (6 bases). This CDR3 is 15 amino acids long. Germline loops: CDR1 SEHNR, CDR2 FQNEAQ (reference sequence). V dropped 8 bases and J dropped 5 bases, with 19 bases sitting between them. The CDR3 DNA reads TGTGCCAGCTCTTCCCGGGACAATTTCCACAATGAGCAGTTCTTC. Protein sequence: CASSSRDNFHNEQFF.

CDR3 bases: TGCGCCAGCAGCTTGGAGGAGCGGGGGCAGTACTTC. Translated: CASSLEERGQYF. The chain has TRBV5-1 and TRBJ2-7; 7 bases match TRBD2. The CDR3 covers 12 residues. The germline V gene has CDR1 SGHRS and CDR2 YFSETQ. Trimming cost V 0 bases and J 9 bases; bases outside gene matches: 3.

The V call is TRBV21-1, the J call TRBJ2-5; the D call of TRBD1 is as the table states it, not checked on the DNA. TRBV21-1 is termed a pseudogene. There are 15 residues in the CDR3. The CDR3 here is CASSSPGTGRETQYF. CDR3 DNA: TGTGCCAGCAGCAGTCCCGGGACAGGGAGGGAGACCCAGTACTTC.

J is TRBJ2-1 and V is TRBV13; unclear D gene. From germline, CDR1 is PRHDT and CDR2 FYEKMQ (reference sequence). This CDR3 is built from 13 residues. Trimming left V 4 bases short and J 8 bases short, with 12 bases between. CDR3: CASSSPPGDEQFF. The CDR3 nucleotides read TGTGCCAGCAGCTCCCCCCCCGGAGATGAGCAGTTCTTC.

This clone was seen a handful of times. The chain couples TRBV6-4 to TRBJ2-1, with a possible D match to TRBD2 (5 bases). The CDR3 has 15 amino acids. Trimming stripped 4 bases from V and 1 base from J, with 11 bases between. Looked up from germline, CDR1 is MRHNA and CDR2 is SNTAGT. The CDR3 DNA reads TGTGCCAGCAGTGGGGAGTTGGGGTCCTACAATGAGCAGTTCTTC. Protein product: CASSGELGSYNEQFF.

The chain couples TRBV19 to TRBJ2-7, with D perhaps TRBD2 (5 bases). The V gene's germline CDR1 is LNHDA and CDR2 SQIVND (reference sequence). The CDR3 is 14 amino acids. The germline V and J ends were trimmed by 6 bases and 2 bases, with 14 bases remaining between them. In nucleotides, the CDR3 is TGTGCCAGTAGCCCAGGCGGAGGCCCCTACGAGCAGTACTTC. Translated, it gives CASSPGGGPYEQYF.

V and J are TRBV5-1 and TRBJ2-1; D perhaps matches TRBD2 (6 bases). There are 13 residues in the CDR3. Per the germline V gene, CDR1 is SGHRS and CDR2 is YFSETQ. V was pared by 2 bases and J by 9 bases, with 12 bases between. The CDR3 loop is CASSFLEGGEQFF. The CDR3 DNA sequence: TGCGCCAGCAGCTTTTTGGAGGGTGGTGAGCAGTTCTTC.